Given below is one TCR beta chain in context. This sample was taken from a study of blood T cell repertoires in COVID-19. Germline lookup yields CDR1 LNHDA and CDR2 SQIVND (reference sequence). V dropped 4 bases and J dropped 5 bases, with 18 bases sitting between them. The CDR3 is 15 residues long. Method: immunoSEQ multiplex PCR; TCRdb's copy keeps in-frame clones and lacks some. This table holds around 370,000 clones, about 90% found once. The chain recombines TRBV19 with TRBJ2-7; perhaps TRBD2 as D (5 bases). Sequenced sample: peripheral blood. This TCR derives from a man in his late teens or twenties with active or convalescent COVID-19. CDR3 DNA: TGTGCCAGTAGTAAACTCGGACTTAACCGCGACGAGCAGTACTTC. Its protein is CASSKLGLNRDEQYF.